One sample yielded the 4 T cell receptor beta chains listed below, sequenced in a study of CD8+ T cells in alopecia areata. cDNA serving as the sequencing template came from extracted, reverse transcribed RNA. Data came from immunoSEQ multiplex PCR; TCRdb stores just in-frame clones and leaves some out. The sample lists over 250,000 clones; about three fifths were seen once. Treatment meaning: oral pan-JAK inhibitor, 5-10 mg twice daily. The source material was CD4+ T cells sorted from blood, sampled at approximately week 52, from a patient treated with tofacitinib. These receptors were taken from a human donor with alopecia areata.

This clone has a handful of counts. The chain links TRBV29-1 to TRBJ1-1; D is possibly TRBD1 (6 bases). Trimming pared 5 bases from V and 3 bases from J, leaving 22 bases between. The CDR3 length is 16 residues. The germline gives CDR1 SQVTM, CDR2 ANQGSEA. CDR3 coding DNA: TGCAGCGTTCACTCAAGGGGGGGAAAAGGTTACACTGAAGCTTTCTTT. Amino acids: CSVHSRGGKGYTEAFF.

The CDR3 reads CASSRGLTETGNEQFF. The CDR3 coding sequence is TGTGCCAGCAGCCGAGGACTAACTGAGACCGGGAATGAGCAGTTCTTC. V is TRBV5-4 and J is TRBJ2-1, with D possibly TRBD2 on 6 matching bases. CDR1 is SGHNT and CDR2 is YYREEE in the germline V gene (reference sequence). Trimming stripped 4 bases from V and 7 bases from J, with 21 bases between. The CDR3 loop spans 16 amino acids.

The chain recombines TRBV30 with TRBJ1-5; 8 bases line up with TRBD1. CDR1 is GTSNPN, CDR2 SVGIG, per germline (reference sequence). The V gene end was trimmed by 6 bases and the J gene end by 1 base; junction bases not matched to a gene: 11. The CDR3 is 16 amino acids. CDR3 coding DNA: TGTGCCTGTTCCGGGACAGGCTTTTTCAGCAATCAGCCCCAGCATTTT. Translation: CACSGTGFFSNQPQHF.

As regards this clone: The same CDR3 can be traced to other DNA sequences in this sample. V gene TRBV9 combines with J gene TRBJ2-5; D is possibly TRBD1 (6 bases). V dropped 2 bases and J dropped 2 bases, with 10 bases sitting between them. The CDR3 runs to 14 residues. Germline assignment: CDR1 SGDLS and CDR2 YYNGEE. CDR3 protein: CASSVGQPQETQYF. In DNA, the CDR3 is TGTGCCAGCAGCGTTGGACAGCCTCAAGAGACCCAGTACTTC.